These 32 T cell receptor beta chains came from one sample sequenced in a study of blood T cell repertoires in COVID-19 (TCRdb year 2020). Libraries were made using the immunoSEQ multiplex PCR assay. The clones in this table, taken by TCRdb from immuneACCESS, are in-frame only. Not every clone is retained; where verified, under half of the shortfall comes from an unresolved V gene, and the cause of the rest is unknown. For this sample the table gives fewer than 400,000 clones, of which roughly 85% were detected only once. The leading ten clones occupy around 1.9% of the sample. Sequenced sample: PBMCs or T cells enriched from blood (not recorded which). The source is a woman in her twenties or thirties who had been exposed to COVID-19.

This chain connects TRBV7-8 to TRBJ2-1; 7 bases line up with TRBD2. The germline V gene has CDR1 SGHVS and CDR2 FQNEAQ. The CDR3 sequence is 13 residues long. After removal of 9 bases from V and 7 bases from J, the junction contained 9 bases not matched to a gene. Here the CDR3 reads CASEAGYVNEQFF. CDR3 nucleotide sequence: TGTGCCAGTGAAGCGGGATACGTAAATGAGCAGTTCTTC. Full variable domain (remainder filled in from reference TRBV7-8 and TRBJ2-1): GAGVSQSPRYKVAKRGQDVALRCDPISGHVSLFWYQQALGQGPEFLTYFQNEAQLDKSGLPSDRFFAERPEGSVSTLKIQRTQQEDSAVYLCASEAGYVNEQFFGPGTRLTVL.

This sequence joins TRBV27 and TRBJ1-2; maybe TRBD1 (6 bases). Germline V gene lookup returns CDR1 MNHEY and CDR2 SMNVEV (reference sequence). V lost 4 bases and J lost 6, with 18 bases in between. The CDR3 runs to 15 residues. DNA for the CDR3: TGTGCCAGCAGTTCGCCCTCGTTGACAGGAAATGGCTACACCTTC. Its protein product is CASSSPSLTGNGYTF.

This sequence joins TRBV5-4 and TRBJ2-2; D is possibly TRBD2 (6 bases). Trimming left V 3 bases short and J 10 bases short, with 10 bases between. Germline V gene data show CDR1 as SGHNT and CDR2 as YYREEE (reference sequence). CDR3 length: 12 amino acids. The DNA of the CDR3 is TGTGCCAGCAGCTGGTGGGAGGAGGAGCTGTTTTTT. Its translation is CASSWWEEELFF. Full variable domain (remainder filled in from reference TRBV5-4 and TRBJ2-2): ETGVTQSPTHLIKTRGQQVTLRCSSQSGHNTVSWYQQALGQGPQFIFQYYREEENGRGNFPPRFSGLQFPNYSSELNVNALELDDSALYLCASSWWEEELFFGEGSRLTVL.

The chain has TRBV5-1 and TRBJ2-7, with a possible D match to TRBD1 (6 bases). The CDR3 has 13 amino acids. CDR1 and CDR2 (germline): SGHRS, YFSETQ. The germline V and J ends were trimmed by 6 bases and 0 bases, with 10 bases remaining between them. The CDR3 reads CASNREFSYEQYF. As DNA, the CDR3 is TGCGCCAGCAACAGGGAGTTCTCCTACGAGCAGTACTTC.

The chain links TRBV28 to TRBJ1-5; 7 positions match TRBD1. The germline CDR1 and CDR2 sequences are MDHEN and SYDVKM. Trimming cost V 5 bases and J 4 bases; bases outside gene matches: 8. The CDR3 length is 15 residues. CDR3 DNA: TGTGCCAGCAGTCGTATTGACAGGGATAATCAGCCCCAGCATTTT. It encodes CASSRIDRDNQPQHF.

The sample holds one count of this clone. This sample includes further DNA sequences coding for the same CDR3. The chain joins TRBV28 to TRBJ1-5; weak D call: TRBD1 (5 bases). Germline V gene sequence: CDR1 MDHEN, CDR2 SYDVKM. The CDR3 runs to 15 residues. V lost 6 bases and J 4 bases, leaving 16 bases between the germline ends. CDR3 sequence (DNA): TGTGCCAGCAGCCCTGGGGGGGAGGGGAATCAGCCCCAGCATTTT. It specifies CASSPGGEGNQPQHF.

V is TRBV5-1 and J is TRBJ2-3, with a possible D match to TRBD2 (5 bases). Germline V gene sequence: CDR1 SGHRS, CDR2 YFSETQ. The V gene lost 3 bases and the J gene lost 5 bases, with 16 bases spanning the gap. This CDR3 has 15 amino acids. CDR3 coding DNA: TGCGCCAGCAGCTCCGGCGGGTCCCTCAAAGATACGCAGTATTTT. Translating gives CASSSGGSLKDTQYF.

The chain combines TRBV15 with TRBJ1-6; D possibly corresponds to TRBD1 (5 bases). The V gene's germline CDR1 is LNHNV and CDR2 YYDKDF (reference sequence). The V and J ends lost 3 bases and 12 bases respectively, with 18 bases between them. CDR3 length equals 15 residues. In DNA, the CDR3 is TGTGCCACCAGCAGGGATGTCGGGACTGGGGAACCCCTCCACTTT. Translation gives CATSRDVGTGEPLHF.

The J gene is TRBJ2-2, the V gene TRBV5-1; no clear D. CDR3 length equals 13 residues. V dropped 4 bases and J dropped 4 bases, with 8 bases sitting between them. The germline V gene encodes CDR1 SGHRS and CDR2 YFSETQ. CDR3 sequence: CASSRGFTGELFF. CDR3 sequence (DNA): TGCGCCAGCAGCCGAGGATTCACCGGGGAGCTGTTTTTT. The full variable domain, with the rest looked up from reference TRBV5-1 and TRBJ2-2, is KAGVTQTPRYLIKTRGQQVTLSCSPISGHRSVSWYQQTPGQGLQFLFEYFSETQRNKGNFPGRFSGRQFSNSRSEMNVSTLELGDSALYLCASSRGFTGELFFGEGSRLTVL.

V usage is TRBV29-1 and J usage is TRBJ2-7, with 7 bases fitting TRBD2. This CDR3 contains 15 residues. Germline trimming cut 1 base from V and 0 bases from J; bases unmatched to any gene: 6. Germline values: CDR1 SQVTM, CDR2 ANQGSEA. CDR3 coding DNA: TGCAGCGTTGAAGTCGGGAGGAAAGGCTCCTACGAGCAGTACTTC. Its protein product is CSVEVGRKGSYEQYF.

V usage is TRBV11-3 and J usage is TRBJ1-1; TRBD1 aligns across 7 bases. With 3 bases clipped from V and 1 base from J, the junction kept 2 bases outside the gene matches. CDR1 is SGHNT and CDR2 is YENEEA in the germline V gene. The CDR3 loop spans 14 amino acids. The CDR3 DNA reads TGTGCCAGCAGCTTGGACAGGAAGAACACTGAAGCTTTCTTT. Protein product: CASSLDRKNTEAFF.

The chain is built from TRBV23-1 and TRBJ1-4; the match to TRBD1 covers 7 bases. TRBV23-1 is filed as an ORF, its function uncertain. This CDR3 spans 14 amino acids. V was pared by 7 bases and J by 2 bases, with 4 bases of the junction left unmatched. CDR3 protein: CASTRQGTNEKLFF. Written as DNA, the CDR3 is TGCGCCAGCACCCGACAGGGTACTAATGAAAAACTGTTTTTT.

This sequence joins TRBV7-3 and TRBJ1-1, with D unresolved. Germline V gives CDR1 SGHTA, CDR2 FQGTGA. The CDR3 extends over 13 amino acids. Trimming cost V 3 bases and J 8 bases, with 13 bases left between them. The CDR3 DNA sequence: TGTGCCAGCAGCTTCTCGGGAAGTGAGGAAGCTTTCTTT. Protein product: CASSFSGSEEAFF. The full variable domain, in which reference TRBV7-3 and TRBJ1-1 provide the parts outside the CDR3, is GAGVSQTPSNKVTEKGKYVELRCDPISGHTALYWYRQSLGQGPEFLIYFQGTGAADDSGLPNDRFFAVRPEGSVSTLKIQRTERGDSAVYLCASSFSGSEEAFFGQGTRLTVV.

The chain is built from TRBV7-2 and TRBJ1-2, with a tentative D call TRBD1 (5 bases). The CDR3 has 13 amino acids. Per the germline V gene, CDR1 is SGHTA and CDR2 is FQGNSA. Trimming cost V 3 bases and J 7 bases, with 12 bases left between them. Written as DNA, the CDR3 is TGTGCCAGCAGCTTCCTGGACATCGGTGGCTACACCTTC. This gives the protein CASSFLDIGGYTF. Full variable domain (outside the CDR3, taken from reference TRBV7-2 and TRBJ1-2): GAGVSQSPSNKVTEKGKDVELRCDPISGHTALYWYRQSLGQGLEFLIYFQGNSAPDKSGLPSDRFSAERTGGSVSTLTIQRTQQEDSAVYLCASSFLDIGGYTFGSGTRLTVV.

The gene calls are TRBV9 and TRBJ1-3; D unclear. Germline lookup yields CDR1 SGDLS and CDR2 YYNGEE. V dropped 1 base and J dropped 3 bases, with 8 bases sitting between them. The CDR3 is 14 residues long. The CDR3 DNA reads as TGTGCCAGCAGCGTAAGGGAGTTTGGAAACACCATATATTTT. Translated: CASSVREFGNTIYF.

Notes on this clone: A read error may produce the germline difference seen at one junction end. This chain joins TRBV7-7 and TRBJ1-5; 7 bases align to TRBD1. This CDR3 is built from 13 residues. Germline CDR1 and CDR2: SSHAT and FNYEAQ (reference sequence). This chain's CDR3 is CASSTGENQPQHF. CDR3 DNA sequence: TGTGCTAGCAGTACAGGGGAGAATCAGCCCCAGCATTTT.

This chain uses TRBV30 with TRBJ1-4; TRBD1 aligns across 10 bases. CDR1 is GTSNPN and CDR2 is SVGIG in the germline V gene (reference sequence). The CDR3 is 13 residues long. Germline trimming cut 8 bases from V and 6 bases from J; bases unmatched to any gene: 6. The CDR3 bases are TGTGCCGGAAGGACAGGGGGTTATGAAAAACTGTTTTTT. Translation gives CAGRTGGYEKLFF.

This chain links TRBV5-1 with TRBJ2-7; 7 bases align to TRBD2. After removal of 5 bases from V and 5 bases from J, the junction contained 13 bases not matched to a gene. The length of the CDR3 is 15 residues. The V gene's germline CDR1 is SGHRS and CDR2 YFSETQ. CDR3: CASSPTGLSNHEQYF. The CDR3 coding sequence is TGCGCCAGCAGTCCAACGGGACTATCGAATCACGAGCAGTACTTC.

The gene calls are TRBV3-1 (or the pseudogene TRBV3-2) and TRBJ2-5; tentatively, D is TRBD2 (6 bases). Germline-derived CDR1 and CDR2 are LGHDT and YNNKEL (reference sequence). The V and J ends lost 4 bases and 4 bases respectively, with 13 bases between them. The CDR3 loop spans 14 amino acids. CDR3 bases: TGTGCCAGCAGCCGGGGAGGAGGGATAGAGACCCAGTACTTC. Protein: CASSRGGGIETQYF.

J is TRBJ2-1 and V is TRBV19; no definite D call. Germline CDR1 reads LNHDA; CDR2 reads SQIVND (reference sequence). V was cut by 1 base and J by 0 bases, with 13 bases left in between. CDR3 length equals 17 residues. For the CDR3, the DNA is TGTGCCAGTAGTATAGTCGCGGCGCCTAGCTCCTACAATGAGCAGTTCTTC. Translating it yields CASSIVAAPSSYNEQFF. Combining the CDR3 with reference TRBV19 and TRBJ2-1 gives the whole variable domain DGGITQSPKYLFRKEGQNVTLSCEQNLNHDAMYWYRQDPGQGLRLIYYSQIVNDFQKGDIAEGYSVSREKKESFPLTVTSAQKNPTAFYLCASSIVAAPSSYNEQFFGPGTRLTVL.

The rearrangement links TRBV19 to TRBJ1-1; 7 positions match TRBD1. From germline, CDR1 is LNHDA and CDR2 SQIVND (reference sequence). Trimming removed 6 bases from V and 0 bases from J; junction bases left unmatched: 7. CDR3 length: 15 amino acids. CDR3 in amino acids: CASSRGVHMNTEAFF. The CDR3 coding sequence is TGTGCCAGTAGCAGGGGGGTCCACATGAACACTGAAGCTTTCTTT.

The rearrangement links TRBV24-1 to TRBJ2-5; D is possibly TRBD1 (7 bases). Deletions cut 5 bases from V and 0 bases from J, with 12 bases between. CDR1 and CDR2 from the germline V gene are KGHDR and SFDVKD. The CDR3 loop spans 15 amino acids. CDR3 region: CATSVPRGDQETQYF. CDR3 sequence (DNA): TGTGCCACCAGTGTACCCAGGGGGGACCAAGAGACCCAGTACTTC.

The CDR3 DNA reads TGTGCCACCAGCCCCAGGAATCCGAGGGGAGGCAGCAATCAGCCCCAGCATTTT. Translation: CATSPRNPRGGSNQPQHF. The rearrangement joins TRBV15 to TRBJ1-5, with a possible D match to TRBD1 (5 bases). Germline values: CDR1 LNHNV, CDR2 YYDKDF (reference sequence). V was shortened by 5 bases and J by 1 base, with 21 bases between the two germline ends. The CDR3 has 18 residues.

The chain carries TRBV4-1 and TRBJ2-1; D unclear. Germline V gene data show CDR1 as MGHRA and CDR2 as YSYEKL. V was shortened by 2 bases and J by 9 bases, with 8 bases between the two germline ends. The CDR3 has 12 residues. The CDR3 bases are TGCGCCAGCAGCCAATTTCCCAGTGAGCAGTTCTTC. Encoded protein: CASSQFPSEQFF.

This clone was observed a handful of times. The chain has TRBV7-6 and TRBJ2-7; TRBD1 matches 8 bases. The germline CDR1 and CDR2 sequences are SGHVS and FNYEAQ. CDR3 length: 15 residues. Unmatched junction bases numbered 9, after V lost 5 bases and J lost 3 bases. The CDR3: CASSPRQGMDYEQYF. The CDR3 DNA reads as TGTGCCAGCAGCCCCCGACAGGGGATGGACTACGAGCAGTACTTC.

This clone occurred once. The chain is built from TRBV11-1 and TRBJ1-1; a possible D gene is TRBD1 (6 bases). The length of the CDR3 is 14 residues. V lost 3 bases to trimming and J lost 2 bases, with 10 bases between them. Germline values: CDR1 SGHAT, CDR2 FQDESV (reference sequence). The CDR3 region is CASSFAQGNTEAFF. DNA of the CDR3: TGTGCCAGCAGCTTCGCACAGGGAAACACTGAAGCTTTCTTT.

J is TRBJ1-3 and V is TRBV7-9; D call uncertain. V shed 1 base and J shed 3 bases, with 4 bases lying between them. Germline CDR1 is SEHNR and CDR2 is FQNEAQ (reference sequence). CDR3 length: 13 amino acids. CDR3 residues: CASSLVSGNTIYF. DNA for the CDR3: TGTGCCAGCAGCTTAGTTAGTGGAAACACCATATATTTT.

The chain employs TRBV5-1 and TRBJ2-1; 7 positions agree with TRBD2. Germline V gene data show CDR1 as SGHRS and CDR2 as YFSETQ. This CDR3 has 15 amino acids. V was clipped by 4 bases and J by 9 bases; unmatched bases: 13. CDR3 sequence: CASSPSGKGNSEQFF. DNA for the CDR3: TGCGCCAGCAGCCCGAGCGGGAAAGGCAATAGTGAGCAGTTCTTC.

The CDR3 loop reads CASSPQSGQGEKLFF. DNA of the CDR3: TGTGCCAGCAGCCCCCAGTCAGGGCAGGGAGAAAAACTGTTTTTT. The chain recombines TRBV5-4 with TRBJ1-4, with a tentative D call TRBD1 (5 bases). This CDR3 comprises 15 residues. V was shortened by 4 bases and J by 8 bases, with 18 bases between the two germline ends. Looked up from germline, CDR1 is SGHNT and CDR2 is YYREEE (reference sequence).

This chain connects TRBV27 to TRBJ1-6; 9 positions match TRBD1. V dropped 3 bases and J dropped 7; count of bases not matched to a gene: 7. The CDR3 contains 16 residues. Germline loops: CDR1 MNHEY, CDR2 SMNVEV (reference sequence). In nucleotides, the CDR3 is TGTGCCAGCAGTTTCATCCGGGACAGGGACAATTCACCCCTCCACTTT. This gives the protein CASSFIRDRDNSPLHF.

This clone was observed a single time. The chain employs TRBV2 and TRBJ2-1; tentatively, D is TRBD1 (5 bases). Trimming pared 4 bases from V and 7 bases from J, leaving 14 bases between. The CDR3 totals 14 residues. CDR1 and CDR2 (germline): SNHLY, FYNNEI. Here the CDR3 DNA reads TGTGCCAGCAGTGTCCCAGGGATTAAGAATGAGCAGTTCTTC. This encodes CASSVPGIKNEQFF.

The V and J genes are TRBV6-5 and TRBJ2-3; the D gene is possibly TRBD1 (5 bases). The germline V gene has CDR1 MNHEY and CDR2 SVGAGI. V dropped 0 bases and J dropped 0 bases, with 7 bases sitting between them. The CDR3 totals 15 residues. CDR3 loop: CASSYSQGSTDTQYF. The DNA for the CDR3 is TGTGCCAGCAGTTACTCCCAGGGAAGCACAGATACGCAGTATTTT.